This entry lists 10 T cell receptor beta chains sequenced from one sample in a study of CD8+ T cells in alopecia areata. Treatment defined: oral pan-JAK inhibitor, 5-10 mg twice daily. Sequencing used cDNA as its template, made by extracting RNA and reverse transcribing it. Method: immunoSEQ multiplex PCR; TCRdb's copy keeps in-frame clones and lacks some. The table lists around 100,000 clones, roughly 50% of them singletons. Specimen: CD8+ T cells sorted from blood, collected at week 24, from a patient treated with tofacitinib. The source of these receptors is a human donor with alopecia areata.

This chain uses TRBV7-9 with TRBJ1-6; no definite D call. With 4 bases removed from V and 5 bases from J, the gap between germline ends came to 12 bases. The germline V gene has CDR1 SEHNR and CDR2 FQNEAQ (reference sequence). The CDR3 is 15 residues long. In nucleotides, the CDR3 is TGTGCCAGCAGCTCAGGCGAAACACATAATTCACCCCTCCACTTT. Its protein product is CASSSGETHNSPLHF.

V gene TRBV16 combines with J gene TRBJ2-6, with a possible D match to TRBD1 (5 bases). Germline-derived CDR1 and CDR2 are KGHSY and FQNENV. The CDR3 runs to 15 residues. V lost 2 bases and J lost 0, with 5 bases in between. CDR3 nucleotide sequence: TGTGCCAGCAGCCAAGACAGCTCTGGGGCCAACGTCCTGACTTTC. It specifies CASSQDSSGANVLTF.

The chain links TRBV9 to TRBJ2-7; D uncertain. V gave up 1 base and J gave up 0 bases, with 8 bases separating them. The CDR3 covers 14 residues. CDR1 is SGDLS and CDR2 is YYNGEE in the germline V gene. The DNA of the CDR3 is TGTGCCAGCAGCGTATCTGGGGTCTCCTACGAGCAGTACTTC. Protein product: CASSVSGVSYEQYF.

A remark on this clone: Compared with germline, one end of the junction differs, possibly owing to a read error. The chain has TRBV5-6 and TRBJ2-7; D not certain. CDR3 length: 12 residues. Germline lookup yields CDR1 SGHDT and CDR2 YYEEEE. The CDR3 region is CASSFGSHEQYF. The DNA of the CDR3 is TGTGCCAGCAGCTTTGGCTCCCACGAGCAGTACTTC.

The V call is TRBV6-5, the J call TRBJ2-2; no clear D. Trimming shortened V by 3 bases and J by 3 bases, and 8 bases separated the two germline ends. The CDR3 has 14 amino acids. Germline-derived CDR1 and CDR2 are MNHEY and SVGAGI. The CDR3 DNA follows: TGTGCCAGCAGTTATTCCCGGGACACCGGGGAGCTGTTTTTT. Its translation is CASSYSRDTGELFF.

This clone appeared a few times. V and J are TRBV2 and TRBJ2-1, with D perhaps TRBD2 (7 bases). V lost 3 bases and J 2 bases, leaving 14 bases between the germline ends. Per the germline V gene, CDR1 is SNHLY and CDR2 is FYNNEI. CDR3 length equals 16 residues. The CDR3 here is CASSEGNGGPYNEQFF. The CDR3 DNA reads as TGTGCCAGCAGTGAGGGGAACGGGGGGCCCTACAATGAGCAGTTCTTC. Filled out from reference TRBV2 and TRBJ2-1, the complete variable domain reads EPEVTQTPSHQVTQMGQEVILRCVPISNHLYFYWYRQILGQKVEFLVSFYNNEISEKSEIFDDQFSVERPDGSNFTLKIRSTKLEDSAMYFCASSEGNGGPYNEQFFGPGTRLTVL.

The chain recombines TRBV5-6 with TRBJ2-5, with D perhaps matching TRBD1 (5 bases). Looked up from germline, CDR1 is SGHDT and CDR2 is YYEEEE. This CDR3 is built from 15 residues. Trimming cost V 0 bases and J 7 bases, with 16 bases left between them. CDR3 nucleotides: TGTGCCAGCAGCTTGGCTGACAGTACAAGAGCGACCCAGTACTTC. Translation gives CASSLADSTRATQYF. Full variable domain (missing parts from reference TRBV5-6 and TRBJ2-5): DAGVTQSPTHLIKTRGQQVTLRCSPKSGHDTVSWYQQALGQGPQFIFQYYEEEERQRGNFPDRFSGHQFPNYSSELNVNALLLGDSALYLCASSLADSTRATQYFGPGTRLLVL.

The DNA for the CDR3 is TGTGCCAGCAGCGCGGACAGCCCCTTTCGGTACTTC. Residues: CASSADSPFRYF. The genes are TRBV7-8 and TRBJ2-4; D perhaps matches TRBD1 (6 bases). Germline V gene sequence: CDR1 SGHVS, CDR2 FQNEAQ. Trimming cost V 5 bases and J 15 bases, with 17 bases left between them. The length of the CDR3 is 12 residues.

CDR3 in DNA: TGTGCCAGCAGTGGACTTTCCTACGAGCAGTACTTC. It is translated as CASSGLSYEQYF. V usage is TRBV25-1 and J usage is TRBJ2-7; D is unclear. Per germline, CDR1 MGHDK and CDR2 SYGVNS. V lost 4 bases, J lost 1 base, and 5 bases lay in between. The CDR3 covers 12 residues.

This chain uses TRBV29-1 with TRBJ2-1; D may be TRBD1 or TRBD2 (5 bases each). CDR1 and CDR2 (germline): SQVTM, ANQGSEA. The CDR3 extends over 13 amino acids. V was shortened by 4 bases and J by 0 bases, with 7 bases between the two germline ends. In nucleotides, the CDR3 is TGCAGCGTTGTCGGGACCTCCTACAATGAGCAGTTCTTC. It encodes CSVVGTSYNEQFF.